Here is one T cell receptor beta chain with its context. Germline V gives CDR1 MGHDK, CDR2 SYGVNS. This CDR3 is 14 amino acids long. V trimming: 2 bases; J trimming: 5 bases; junction bases outside the gene matches: 4. Per the authors' pipeline: Amplifying reference gene primers gave estimates of nucleated cell counts. The assay was immunoSEQ multiplex PCR, and TCRdb's table has in-frame clones only and misses some. V and J calls and clone size come straight from that table; D and trimming were deduced from the DNA. This sample has 300,000 to 400,000 clones, with approximately 83% found just once. The data are from a study of blood T cell repertoires in COVID-19. Study overall: Donors in the United States, Italy and Spain gave samples during acute or convalescent COVID-19.

Participant age was roughly 18 to 95 years, and participants resided in about two dozen US areas. The sequenced sample consisted of PBMCs or T cells enriched from blood (not recorded which). V and J are TRBV25-1 and TRBJ1-1; 8 bases map to TRBD1. The source of this sequence is a woman aged 40-49 years with acute COVID-19. The CDR3 reads CASSEPGGTTEAFF. Written as DNA, the CDR3 is TGTGCCAGCAGTGAACCAGGGGGCACGACTGAAGCTTTCTTT.